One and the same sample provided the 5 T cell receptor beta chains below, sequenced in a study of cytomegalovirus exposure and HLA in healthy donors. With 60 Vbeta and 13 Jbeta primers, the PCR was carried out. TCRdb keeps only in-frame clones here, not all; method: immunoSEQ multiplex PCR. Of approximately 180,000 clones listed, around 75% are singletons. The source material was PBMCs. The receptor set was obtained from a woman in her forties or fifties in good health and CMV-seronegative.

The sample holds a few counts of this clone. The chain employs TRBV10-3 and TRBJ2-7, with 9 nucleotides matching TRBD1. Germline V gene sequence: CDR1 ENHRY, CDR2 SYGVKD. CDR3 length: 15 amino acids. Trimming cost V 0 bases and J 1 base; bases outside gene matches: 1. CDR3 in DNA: TGTGCCATCAGTGAGTCCGGGACAGGGTCCTACGAGCAGTACTTC. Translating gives CAISESGTGSYEQYF.

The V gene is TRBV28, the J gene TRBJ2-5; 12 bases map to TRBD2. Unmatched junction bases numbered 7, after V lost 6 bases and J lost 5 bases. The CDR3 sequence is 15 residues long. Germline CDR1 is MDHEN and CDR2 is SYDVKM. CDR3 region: CASRIRLAGDETQYF. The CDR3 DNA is TGTGCCAGCAGAATCCGACTAGCGGGAGATGAGACCCAGTACTTC.

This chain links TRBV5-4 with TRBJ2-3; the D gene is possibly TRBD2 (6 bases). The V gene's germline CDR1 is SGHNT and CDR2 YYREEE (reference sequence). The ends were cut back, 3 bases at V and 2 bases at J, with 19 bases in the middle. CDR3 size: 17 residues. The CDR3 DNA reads TGTGCCAGCAGCTCTGCCGGGACTGGGATTTACACAGATACGCAGTATTTT. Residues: CASSSAGTGIYTDTQYF.

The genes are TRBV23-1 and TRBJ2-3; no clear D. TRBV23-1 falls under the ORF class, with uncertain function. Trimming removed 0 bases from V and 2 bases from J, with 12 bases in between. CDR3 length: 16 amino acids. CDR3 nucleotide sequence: TGCGCCAGCAGTCAATCCACGCACAGACACACAGATACGCAGTATTTT. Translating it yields CASSQSTHRHTDTQYF.

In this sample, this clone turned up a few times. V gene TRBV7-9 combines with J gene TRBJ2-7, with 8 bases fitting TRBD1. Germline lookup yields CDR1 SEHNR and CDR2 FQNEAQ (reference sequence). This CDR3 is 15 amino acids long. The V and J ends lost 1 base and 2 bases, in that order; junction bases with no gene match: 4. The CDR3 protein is CASSLGGQAAYEQYF. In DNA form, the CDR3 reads TGTGCCAGCAGCTTAGGGGGACAGGCCGCCTACGAGCAGTACTTC.